This T cell receptor (beta chain) was found in a study of cytomegalovirus exposure and HLA in healthy donors. Primers: 60 Vbeta forward and 13 Jbeta reverse. Profiling relied on immunoSEQ multiplex PCR, and the TCRdb table lists in-frame clones only, not all of them. The sample lists fewer than 200,000 clones, under 85% occurring once. This clone occurred a few times. What it binds is not known. V lost 7 bases to trimming and J lost 6 bases; unmatched junction nucleotides: 7. Germline V gene data show CDR1 as MGHDK and CDR2 as SYGVNS. This CDR3 region has 14 residues. Broader study findings: There were over 150 TCR beta chains listed as cytomegalovirus-associated. A later analysis found common viral pathogens apparently linked to several of the most significant clusters. Sequencing had likely introduced a cluster of highly shared sequence variants as an artifact.

Sequencing input: PBMCs. The sequence was collected from a woman between 18 and 29 years old in good health and CMV-seropositive. The chain links TRBV25-1 to TRBJ1-4; 8 bases align to TRBD1. The CDR3 region is CASNPGGGDEKLFF. In nucleotides, the CDR3 is TGTGCCAGCAACCCAGGGGGCGGTGATGAAAAACTGTTTTTT.